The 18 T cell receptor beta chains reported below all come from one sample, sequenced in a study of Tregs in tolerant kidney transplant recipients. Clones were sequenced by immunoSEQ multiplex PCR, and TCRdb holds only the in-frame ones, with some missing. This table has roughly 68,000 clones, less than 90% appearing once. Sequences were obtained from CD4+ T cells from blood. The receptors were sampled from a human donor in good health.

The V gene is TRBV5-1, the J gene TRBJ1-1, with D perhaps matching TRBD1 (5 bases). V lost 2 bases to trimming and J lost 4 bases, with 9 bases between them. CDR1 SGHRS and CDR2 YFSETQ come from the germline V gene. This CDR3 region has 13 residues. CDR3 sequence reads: CASSFQGSTEAFF. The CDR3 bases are TGCGCCAGCAGCTTTCAGGGAAGCACTGAAGCTTTCTTT.

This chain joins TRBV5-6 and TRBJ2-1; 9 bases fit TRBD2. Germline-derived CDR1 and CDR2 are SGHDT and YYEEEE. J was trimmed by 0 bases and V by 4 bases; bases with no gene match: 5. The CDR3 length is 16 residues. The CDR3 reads CASSPAGGHSYNEQFF. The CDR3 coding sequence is TGTGCCAGCAGCCCAGCGGGGGGCCACTCCTACAATGAGCAGTTCTTC.

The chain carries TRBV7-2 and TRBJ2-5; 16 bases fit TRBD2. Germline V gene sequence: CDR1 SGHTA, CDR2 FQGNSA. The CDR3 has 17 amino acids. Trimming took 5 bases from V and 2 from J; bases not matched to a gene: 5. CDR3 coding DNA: TGTGCCAGCAGCCGCGGGACTAGCGGGGGGGGGCAAGAGACCCAGTACTTC. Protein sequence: CASSRGTSGGGQETQYF. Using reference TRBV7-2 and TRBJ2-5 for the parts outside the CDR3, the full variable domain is GAGVSQSPSNKVTEKGKDVELRCDPISGHTALYWYRQSLGQGLEFLIYFQGNSAPDKSGLPSDRFSAERTGGSVSTLTIQRTQQEDSAVYLCASSRGTSGGGQETQYFGPGTRLLVL.

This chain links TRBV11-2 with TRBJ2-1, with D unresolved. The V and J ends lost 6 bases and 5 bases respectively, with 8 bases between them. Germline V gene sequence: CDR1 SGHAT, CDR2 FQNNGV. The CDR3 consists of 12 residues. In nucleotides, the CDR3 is TGTGCCAGCAGTTATATAAACAATGAGCAGTTCTTC. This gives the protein CASSYINNEQFF.

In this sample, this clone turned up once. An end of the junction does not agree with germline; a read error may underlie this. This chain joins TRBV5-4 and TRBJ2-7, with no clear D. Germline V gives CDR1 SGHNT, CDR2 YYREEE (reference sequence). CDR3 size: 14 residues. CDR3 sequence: CASSRSGPSSEQYF. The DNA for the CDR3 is TGTGCCAGCAGCCGGTCGGGCCCCTCCTCCGAGCAGTACTTC.

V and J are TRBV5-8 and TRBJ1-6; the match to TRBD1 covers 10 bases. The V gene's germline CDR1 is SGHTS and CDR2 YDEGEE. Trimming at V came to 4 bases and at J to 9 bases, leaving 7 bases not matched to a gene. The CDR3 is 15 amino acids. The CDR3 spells CASSRSTGGSSPLHF. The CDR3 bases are TGTGCCAGCAGCCGATCGACAGGGGGCAGTTCACCCCTCCACTTT.

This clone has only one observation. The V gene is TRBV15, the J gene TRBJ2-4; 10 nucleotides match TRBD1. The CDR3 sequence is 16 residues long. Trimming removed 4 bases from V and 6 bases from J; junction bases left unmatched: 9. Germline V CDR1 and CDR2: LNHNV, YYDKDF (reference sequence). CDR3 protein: CATSKEAWDRGNIQYF. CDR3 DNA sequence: TGTGCCACCAGCAAAGAAGCCTGGGACAGGGGAAACATTCAGTACTTC.

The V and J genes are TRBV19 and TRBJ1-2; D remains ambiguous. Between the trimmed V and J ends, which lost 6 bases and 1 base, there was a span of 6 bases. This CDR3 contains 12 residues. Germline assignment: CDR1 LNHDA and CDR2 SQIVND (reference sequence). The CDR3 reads CASSGFNYGYTF. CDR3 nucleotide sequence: TGTGCCAGTAGCGGTTTTAACTATGGCTACACCTTC.

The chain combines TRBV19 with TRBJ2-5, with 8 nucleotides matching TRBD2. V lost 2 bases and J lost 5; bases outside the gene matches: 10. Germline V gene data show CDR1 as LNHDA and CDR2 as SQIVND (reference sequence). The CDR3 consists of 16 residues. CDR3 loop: CASSINPGGPGETQYF. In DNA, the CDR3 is TGTGCCAGTAGTATAAATCCGGGAGGGCCGGGTGAGACCCAGTACTTC.

The DNA for the CDR3 is TGTGCCAGTAGTATCGGGCTAGCGGGAGAGGAGCAGTACTTC. Its translation: CASSIGLAGEEQYF. V usage is TRBV19 and J usage is TRBJ2-7; 10 bases are shared with TRBD2. The CDR3 consists of 14 residues. V dropped 3 bases and J dropped 7; count of bases not matched to a gene: 6. Germline CDR1 and CDR2: LNHDA and SQIVND (reference sequence).

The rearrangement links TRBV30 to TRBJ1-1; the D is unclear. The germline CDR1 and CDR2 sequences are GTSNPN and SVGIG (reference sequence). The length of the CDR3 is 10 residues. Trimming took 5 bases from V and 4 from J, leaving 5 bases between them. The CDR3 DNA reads TGTGCCTGGCAGGTCACTGAAGCTTTCTTT. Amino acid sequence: CAWQVTEAFF. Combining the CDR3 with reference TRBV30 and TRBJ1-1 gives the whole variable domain SQTIHQWPATLVQPVGSPLSLECTVEGTSNPNLYWYRQAAGRGLQLLFYSVGIGQISSEVPQNLSASRPQDRQFILSSKKLLLSDSGFYLCAWQVTEAFFGQGTRLTVV.

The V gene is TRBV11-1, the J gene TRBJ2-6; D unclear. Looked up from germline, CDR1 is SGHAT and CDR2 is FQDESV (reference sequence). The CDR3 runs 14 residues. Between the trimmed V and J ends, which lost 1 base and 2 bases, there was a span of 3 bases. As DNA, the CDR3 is TGTGCCAGCAGCTTAGTAGCTGGGGCCAACGTCCTGACTTTC. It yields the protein CASSLVAGANVLTF.

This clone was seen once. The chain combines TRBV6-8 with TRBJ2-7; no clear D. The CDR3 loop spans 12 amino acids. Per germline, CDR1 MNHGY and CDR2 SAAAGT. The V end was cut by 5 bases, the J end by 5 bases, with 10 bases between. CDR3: CASSPIPNEQYF. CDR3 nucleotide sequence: TGTGCCAGCAGTCCCATCCCCAACGAGCAGTACTTC.

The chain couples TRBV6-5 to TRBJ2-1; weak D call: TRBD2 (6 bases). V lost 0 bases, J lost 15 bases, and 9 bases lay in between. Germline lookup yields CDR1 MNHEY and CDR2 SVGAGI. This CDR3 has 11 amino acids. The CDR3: CASSYSGLLFF. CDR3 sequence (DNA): TGTGCCAGCAGTTACTCGGGACTTCTGTTCTTC.

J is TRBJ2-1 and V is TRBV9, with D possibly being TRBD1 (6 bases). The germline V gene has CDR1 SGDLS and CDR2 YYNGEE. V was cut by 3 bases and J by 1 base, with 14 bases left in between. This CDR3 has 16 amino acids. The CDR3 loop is CASSARTAASYNEQFF. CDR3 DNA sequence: TGTGCCAGCAGCGCCCGGACAGCGGCATCCTACAATGAGCAGTTCTTC. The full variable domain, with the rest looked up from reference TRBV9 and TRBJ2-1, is DSGVTQTPKHLITATGQRVTLRCSPRSGDLSVYWYQQSLDQGLQFLIQYYNGEERAKGNILERFSAQQFPDLHSELNLSSLELGDSALYFCASSARTAASYNEQFFGPGTRLTVL.

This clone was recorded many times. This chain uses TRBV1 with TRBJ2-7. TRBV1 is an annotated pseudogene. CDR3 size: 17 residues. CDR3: CTSSHLPGLRTGYEQYF. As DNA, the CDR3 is TGCACCAGCAGCCATCTGCCGGGGCTTAGGACCGGGTACGAGCAGTACTTC.

CDR3 residues: CASSFGLAGTTDTQYF. The CDR3 DNA follows: TGCGCCAGCAGCTTCGGGCTAGCGGGGACCACAGATACGCAGTATTTT. The chain combines TRBV5-1 with TRBJ2-3, with 9 bases lining up with TRBD2. With 2 bases clipped from V and 2 bases from J, the junction kept 6 bases outside the gene matches. Germline lookup yields CDR1 SGHRS and CDR2 YFSETQ. The CDR3 is 16 residues long. Full variable domain (remainder filled in from reference TRBV5-1 and TRBJ2-3): KAGVTQTPRYLIKTRGQQVTLSCSPISGHRSVSWYQQTPGQGLQFLFEYFSETQRNKGNFPGRFSGRQFSNSRSEMNVSTLELGDSALYLCASSFGLAGTTDTQYFGPGTRLTVL.

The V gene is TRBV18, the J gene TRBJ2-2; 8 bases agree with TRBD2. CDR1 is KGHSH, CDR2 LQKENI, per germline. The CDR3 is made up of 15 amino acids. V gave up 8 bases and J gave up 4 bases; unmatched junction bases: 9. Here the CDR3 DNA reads TGTGCCAGCAAACCGGGACTAGGTGTCACCGGGGAGCTGTTTTTT. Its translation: CASKPGLGVTGELFF.